The rows below give T cell receptor beta chains drawn from one sample of a study of control samples from healthy donors and cancer patients. The protocol was immunoSEQ multiplex PCR, while the TCRdb copy is restricted to in-frame clones and leaves out a portion. The sample has around 120,000 clones, 80% to 90% seen once. Sequencing was performed on PBMCs. The origin of the receptors is a woman between 50 and 59 years old with colorectal cancer. Both conserved end residues are trimmed from each CDR3.

CDR3 protein	V gene	CDR3 length	J gene
ASSPPPGQQENTIY	TRBV28	14	TRBJ1-3
SASLASGGTDTQY	TRBV20-1	13	TRBJ2-3
ASSGAATAAF	TRBV7-2	10	TRBJ1-1
ASSLGLAGATDTQY	TRBV7-3	14	TRBJ2-3
ASSSFGNGAF	TRBV27	10	TRBJ1-1
AISEQQNTGELF	TRBV10-3	12	TRBJ2-2
ASTPDRDLFGYT	TRBV2	12	TRBJ1-2
ASSERGARSGANVLT	TRBV2	15	TRBJ2-6
ASSPRTGSSYEQY	TRBV9	13	TRBJ2-7
ASSLSANTEAF	TRBV19	11	TRBJ1-1
ASTPMEGGEQF	TRBV19	11	TRBJ2-1
ASSSDYSGDSPLH	TRBV6-1	13	TRBJ1-6
ATSDPTGPGGQY	TRBV24-1	12	TRBJ2-5
ASSLLAGEYQETQY	TRBV7-9	14	TRBJ2-5
AISPAAGLGNTIY	TRBV10-3	13	TRBJ1-3
ASSWWGQKDEQY	TRBV5-6	12	TRBJ2-7
ASSLRTSGRGETQY	TRBV3-1/TRBV3-2	14	TRBJ2-5